These T cell receptor beta chains were read from a single sample in a study of cytomegalovirus exposure and HLA in healthy donors. Assay: immunoSEQ multiplex PCR; the TCRdb copy retains only in-frame clones and omits some. The sample holds 190,000 or so clones. The sequenced sample was PBMCs. Receptor source: a boy younger than 18 in good health and CMV-seronegative. Each CDR3 is given with its conserved first and last residue. D genes are given only for firm matches.

v_gene	d_gene	j_gene	CDR3nt	CDR3aa
TRBV11-2	NA	TRBJ1-4	TGTGCCAGCAGTCCCGGGAGGGGTGGTGAAAAACTGTTTTTT	CASSPGRGGEKLFF
TRBV7-9	TRBD2	TRBJ2-5	TGTGCCAGCAGCTTAGGACTAGCGGGGGGAAGGGAGCGAGAGACCCAGTACTTC	CASSLGLAGGRERETQYF
TRBV19	NA	TRBJ1-2	TGTGCCAGTAGTGATAACTACCTGGGCTACACCTTC	CASSDNYLGYTF
TRBV5-1	NA	TRBJ2-5	TGCGCCAGCAGCTGGGGGGGGGCCCGAGAGACCCAGTACTTC	CASSWGGARETQYF
TRBV27	TRBD2	TRBJ2-7	TGTGCCAGCAGTTTAGCGGGGGAAACCTACGAGCAGTACTTC	CASSLAGETYEQYF
TRBV7-9	TRBD2	TRBJ2-1	TGTGCCAGCAGCTTAGTATGGCCGGGACTAAGTTTCGGTTACAATGAGCAGTTCTTC	CASSLVWPGLSFGYNEQFF
TRBV9	NA	TRBJ1-2	TGTGCCAGCAGCGTATCGACAGGCAAAGACTATGGCTACACCTTC	CASSVSTGKDYGYTF
TRBV19	NA	TRBJ1-2	TGTGCCAGTAGTACCCTGGGGGGAGACTATGGCTACACCTTC	CASSTLGGDYGYTF
TRBV4-1	NA	TRBJ2-3	TGCGCCAGCAGCTATGTCCCCCCCATGCTAGCCGTAAAGCAGACGCAGTATTTT	CASSYVPPMLAVKQTQYF
TRBV4-1	TRBD2	TRBJ2-1	TGCGCCAGCAGCCAAGATGGTAGCGGGGGAAATGAGCAGTTCTTC	CASSQDGSGGNEQFF
TRBV30	NA	TRBJ2-3	TGTGCCTGGAGTACCCCGGAGGCAGGACTTACCACAGATACGCAGTATTTT	CAWSTPEAGLTTDTQYF
TRBV27	NA	TRBJ2-1	TGTGCCAGCAGTGGGCTAGCTTCCGCTGAGCAGTTCTTC	CASSGLASAEQFF
TRBV19	NA	TRBJ2-1	TGTGCCACCATGGGGAGGAACCCCTACAATGAGCAGTTCTTC	CATMGRNPYNEQFF
TRBV19	TRBD2	TRBJ2-5	TGTGCCAGTAGTATATGGGAGGGGCGTTCGGAGACCCAGTACTTC	CASSIWEGRSETQYF
TRBV6-1	NA	TRBJ2-7	TGTGCCAGCAGTGAAATGACTCGGCGTGACAGCACCAGCCCAAATTTACAATACGAGCAGTACTTC	CASSEMTRRDSTSPNLQYEQYF
TRBV10-2	TRBD1	TRBJ1-3	TGCGCCAGCAGCTCATCCGGGACAGGGAATGGAAACACCATATATTTT	CASSSSGTGNGNTIYF
TRBV28	NA	TRBJ1-1	TGTGCCAGCAGTTTATGGCGGGGGCCCAACACTGAAGCTTTCTTT	CASSLWRGPNTEAFF
TRBV4-1	NA	TRBJ1-1	TGCGCCAGCAGCCCAGCGGACCGGGGGAACACTGAAGCTTTCTTT	CASSPADRGNTEAFF
TRBV5-6	NA	TRBJ2-1	TGTGCCAGCAGCTTCCAAAGCGGGTCTTACAATGAGCAGTTCTTC	CASSFQSGSYNEQFF
TRBV4-1	TRBD1	TRBJ1-2	TGCGCCAGCAGCCGACAGGGTCTCGATGGCTACACCTTC	CASSRQGLDGYTF
TRBV4-1	NA	TRBJ2-5	TGCGCCAGCACCCCGCTCACGGGGGGCCCCGAGACCCAGTACTTC	CASTPLTGGPETQYF
TRBV19	NA	TRBJ1-5	TGTGCCAGTAGTAGGGACTTTTCAGGGCAGCCCCAGCATTTT	CASSRDFSGQPQHF
TRBV14	TRBD1	TRBJ2-7	TGTGCCAGCAGCCAACCTCTTCCGACAGGGGCCTACGAGCAGTACTTC	CASSQPLPTGAYEQYF
TRBV4-1	NA	TRBJ2-1	TGCGCCAGCAGCCAACCTGGGAGGAGGACGGTCCAGTTCTTC	CASSQPGRRTVQFF
TRBV7-9	NA	TRBJ1-1	TGTGCCAGCAGCTTAGCTCCAGTGAACACTGAAGCTTTCTTT	CASSLAPVNTEAFF
TRBV6-1	TRBD1	TRBJ2-5	TGTGCCAGCAGTCGAACGAGGGGGCGGGAGACCCAGTACTTC	CASSRTRGRETQYF
TRBV5-1	NA	TRBJ1-3	TGCGCCAGCAGCTTGGGACAGGTCTCTGGAAACACCATATATTTT	CASSLGQVSGNTIYF
TRBV27	TRBD1	TRBJ2-2	TGTGCCAGCCATTTCGGGGCAGGGGGGAACACCGGGGAGCTGTTTTTT	CASHFGAGGNTGELFF
TRBV5-6	TRBD1	TRBJ1-2	TGTGCCAGCAGCTTGGCGGGACAGGGGGCGAGAGGCTACACCTTC	CASSLAGQGARGYTF
TRBV5-4	TRBD1	TRBJ2-5	TGTGCCAGCAGCTTTACAGGGGGCGAGGAGACCCAGTACTTC	CASSFTGGEETQYF
TRBV6-6	TRBD2	TRBJ2-1	TGTGCCAGCAGTTCGTTGTCCGGGGGGTTCTACAATGAGCAGTTCTTC	CASSSLSGGFYNEQFF
TRBV6-1	TRBD1	TRBJ1-2	TGTGCCAGCACCGGGACAGGTCTTTATGGCTACACCTTC	CASTGTGLYGYTF
TRBV6-1	NA	TRBJ2-6	TGTGCCAGCAGTGACGGGTCGTTTCACGGTGGTGGTGGGGCCGACGTCCTGACTTTC	CASSDGSFHGGGGADVLTF
TRBV9	TRBD1	TRBJ2-7	TGTGCCAGCAGCCGGGACAGCTTCTCCTACGAGCAGTACTTC	CASSRDSFSYEQYF
TRBV7-6	TRBD2	TRBJ2-3	TGTGCCAGCAGCCGGGGGGTAGTGCTCACAGATACGCAGTATTTT	CASSRGVVLTDTQYF
TRBV7-9	NA	TRBJ1-2	TGTGCCAGCAGCATAGATACAACAGGGTATGGCTACACCTTC	CASSIDTTGYGYTF
TRBV4-1	NA	TRBJ1-2	TGCGCCAGCAGCCAAGGTCTCGGGACTAACTATGGCTACACCTTC	CASSQGLGTNYGYTF
TRBV7-2	NA	TRBJ2-1	TGTGCCAGTAGTAAGGAGCAGTTCTTC	CASSKEQFF
TRBV5-1	TRBD2	TRBJ2-7	TGCGCCAGCAGCTTGGCCGGGGAGGGCTACGAGCAGTACTTC	CASSLAGEGYEQYF
TRBV10-1	TRBD2	TRBJ2-1	TGCGCCAGCAGTGGTTCCCCAGGCGCGGGGGGATCCTACAATGAGCAGTTCTTC	CASSGSPGAGGSYNEQFF
TRBV27	NA	TRBJ1-2	TGTGCCAGCAGTTTCCGGTCGGGGGAGGGAGGTGGCTACACCTTC	CASSFRSGEGGGYTF
TRBV27	NA	TRBJ2-7	TGTGCCAGCATCACAACGAGGGGGAGAGCCTACGAGCAGTACTTC	CASITTRGRAYEQYF
TRBV10-3	TRBD2	TRBJ2-1	TGTGCCACTTCGGGCGGGGGTGCGTTGGGTAATGAGCAGTTCTTC	CATSGGGALGNEQFF
TRBV5-6	NA	TRBJ1-5	TGTGCCAGCAGCTTGGGACAGGTTAATCAGCCCCAGCATTTT	CASSLGQVNQPQHF
TRBV11-1	NA	TRBJ2-2	TGTGCCAGCACACAGGGGGGGGGCACCGGGGAGCTGTTTTTT	CASTQGGGTGELFF
TRBV30	TRBD1	TRBJ1-1	TGTGCCTGGACCGCTAGGGGGCGCGGGACTGAAGCTTTCTTT	CAWTARGRGTEAFF
TRBV28	TRBD1	TRBJ1-4	TGTGCCAGCAGTATTGCCCGGGACAGGTCGCCAACTAATGAAAAACTGTTTTTT	CASSIARDRSPTNEKLFF
TRBV12-5	NA	TRBJ2-7	TGTGCTAGTGGTACCTACGAGCAGTACTTC	CASGTYEQYF
TRBV30	TRBD2	TRBJ2-3	TGTGCCTGGATGGGGGGGGGAGTCACGGATACGCAGTATTTT	CAWMGGGVTDTQYF
TRBV2	NA	TRBJ1-2	TGTGCCAGCAGTTTTCCCGACAGTTCCTATGGCTACACCTTC	CASSFPDSSYGYTF
TRBV6-5	NA	TRBJ2-7	TGTGCCAGCAGTTATTGGGCGGGCTATTCCTACGAGCAGTACTTC	CASSYWAGYSYEQYF
TRBV2	NA	TRBJ2-7	TGTGCCAGCAGTGAAGCGTGGGGCACAGACTTC	CASSEAWGTDF